This is a list of T cell receptor beta chains from one sample in a study of regulatory T cells. Produced via immunoSEQ multiplex PCR; TCRdb's table is partial and in-frame only. This table has some 20,000 clones, 80% to 95% appearing once. The sample consisted of CD8+ T cells sorted from blood. These receptors were taken from a child aged 2 to 15 with CD3G deficiency. Each CDR3 is given with its conserved first and last residue. The D gene is left open where the match is weak. Not every row has a clone size; where given, it reads once, few, many or a size class.

len	d_gene	abundance	j_gene	v_gene	CDR3aa	CDR3nt
13	-	-	TRBJ1-1	TRBV7-6	CASSFGPNTEAFF	TGTGCCAGCAGCTTCGGGCCAAACACTGAAGCTTTCTTT
14	TRBD1	-	TRBJ2-1	TRBV27	CASSDRGVYNEQFF	TGTGCCAGCTCGGACAGGGGAGTCTACAATGAGCAGTTCTTC
14	TRBD1	-	TRBJ2-7	TRBV28	CASSSHTGGNEQYF	TGTGCCAGCAGTTCTCATACAGGGGGCAACGAGCAGTACTTC
15	TRBD1	-	TRBJ1-5	TRBV19	CASSTAFDRDEPQHF	TGTGCCAGTAGTACCGCCTTTGACAGGGATGAGCCCCAGCATTTT
15	-	-	TRBJ2-1	TRBV28	CASSPISSSYNEQFF	TGTGCCAGCAGTCCGATATCAAGCTCCTACAATGAGCAGTTCTTC
16	-	-	TRBJ2-7	TRBV7-6	CASSLEQGTGVNEQYF	TGTGCCAGCAGCTTAGAACAGGGGACGGGAGTCAACGAGCAGTACTTC
15	-	once	TRBJ2-5	TRBV11-2	CASSLTGSPQETQYF	TGTGCCAGCAGTTTAACGGGGTCACCCCAAGAGACCCAGTACTTC
11	-	-	TRBJ1-1	TRBV20-1	CSARDYTEAFF	TGCAGTGCTAGAGATTACACTGAAGCTTTCTTT
16	TRBD1	-	TRBJ1-2	TRBV6-1	CASSEAGGTGVRGYTF	TGTGCCAGCAGTGAAGCTGGAGGGACAGGGGTACGCGGCTACACCTTC
14	-	-	TRBJ2-1	TRBV7-8	CASSSVGTLNEQFF	TGTGCCAGCAGCTCCGTGGGGACCCTCAATGAGCAGTTCTTC
16	-	-	TRBJ2-2	TRBV28	CASSQRDLRGTGELFF	TGTGCCAGCAGTCAGAGGGACCTACGAGGGACCGGGGAGCTGTTTTTT
15	-	-	TRBJ2-2	TRBV11-2	CASSQGVGGTGELFF	TGTGCCAGCAGCCAGGGTGTAGGGGGCACCGGGGAGCTGTTTTTT
13	-	-	TRBJ2-7	TRBV27	CASSLLSSYEQYF	TGTGCCAGCAGTTTACTATCATCCTACGAGCAGTACTTC
13	-	once	TRBJ1-3	TRBV6-1	CASSDGPGNTIYF	TGTGCCAGCAGTGACGGACCTGGAAACACCATATATTTT
12	-	once	TRBJ2-7	TRBV28	CASSLGAYEQYF	TGTGCCAGCAGTTTGGGGGCCTACGAGCAGTACTTC
12	-	-	TRBJ2-3	TRBV6-1	CASSERADTQYF	TGTGCCAGCAGTGAGCGGGCAGATACGCAGTATTTT
13	-	-	TRBJ2-1	TRBV19	CASSRGLLGEQFF	TGTGCCAGTAGTAGAGGACTATTAGGTGAGCAGTTCTTC
13	-	once	TRBJ2-7	TRBV7-8	CASSRAGFYEQYF	TGTGCCAGCAGTAGAGCTGGGTTCTACGAGCAGTACTTC
14	TRBD1	-	TRBJ1-2	TRBV6-1	CASSGGTGNNGYTF	TGTGCCAGCAGTGGGGGGACAGGGAATAATGGCTACACCTTC
14	-	-	TRBJ1-1	TRBV19	CASTTTGGRTEAFF	TGTGCCAGTACCACGACCGGGGGCCGCACTGAAGCTTTCTTT
14	-	-	TRBJ2-7	TRBV28	CASSLPGIGYEQYF	TGTGCCAGCAGTTTACCAGGGATAGGCTACGAGCAGTACTTC
15	-	-	TRBJ2-3	TRBV19	CASSLTGAYGDTQYF	TGTGCCAGTAGTTTGACGGGAGCATATGGGGATACGCAGTATTTT
16	TRBD1	-	TRBJ1-2	TRBV28	CASKTGTGGAWDGYTF	TGTGCCAGCAAAACCGGGACAGGGGGCGCGTGGGACGGCTACACCTTC
14	TRBD1	-	TRBJ2-7	TRBV28	CASSSPDRVYEQYF	TGTGCCAGCAGTTCCCCGGACAGGGTCTACGAGCAGTACTTC
14	TRBD1	-	TRBJ1-2	TRBV6-1	CASSEVTGGNGYTF	TGTGCCAGCAGTGAAGTCACAGGGGGTAATGGCTACACCTTC
15	-	once	TRBJ1-4	TRBV6-6	CASSPGGGGDEKLFF	TGTGCCAGCAGCCCAGGAGGGGGAGGAGATGAAAAACTGTTTTTT
15	-	-	TRBJ2-7	TRBV6-1	CASSEATIPTYEQYF	TGTGCCAGCAGTGAAGCGACTATACCGACCTACGAGCAGTACTTC